The 2 T cell receptor beta chains in this list originate from one sample, sequenced in a study of blood T cell repertoires in COVID-19. Measured with immunoSEQ multiplex PCR; TCRdb has only the in-frame clones, and not every one. The repertoire has about 130,000 clones, 86% of them found once; the top ten carry roughly 11%. The sequencing sample was made of peripheral blood. The receptors stem from a woman in her seventies with COVID-19, enrolled during active disease.

The chain is built from TRBV16 and TRBJ2-1; 8 nucleotides match TRBD2. This CDR3 region has 16 residues. CDR1 is KGHSY, CDR2 FQNENV, per germline. Germline trimming cut 5 bases from V and 5 bases from J; bases unmatched to any gene: 11. The CDR3 sequence is CASSIAGGAFNNEQFF. The CDR3 DNA reads TGTGCCAGCAGCATAGCCGGGGGGGCCTTCAACAATGAGCAGTTCTTC. Variable domain in full (rest from reference TRBV16 and TRBJ2-1): GEEVAQTPKHLVRGEGQKAKLYCAPIKGHSYVFWYQQVLKNEFKFLISFQNENVFDETGMPKERFSAKCLPNSPCSLEIQATKLEDSAVYFCASSIAGGAFNNEQFFGPGTRLTVL.

The rearrangement uses TRBV29-1 and TRBJ2-3, with 7 bases aligning to TRBD1. The J segment lost 1 base and the V segment lost 3 bases, leaving 4 bases of the junction unmatched. Germline CDR1 SQVTM, CDR2 ANQGSEA. The CDR3 contains 14 residues. CDR3 in DNA: TGCAGCGTTGATAGGGACAGTGGCACAGATACGCAGTATTTT. Amino acid sequence: CSVDRDSGTDTQYF.